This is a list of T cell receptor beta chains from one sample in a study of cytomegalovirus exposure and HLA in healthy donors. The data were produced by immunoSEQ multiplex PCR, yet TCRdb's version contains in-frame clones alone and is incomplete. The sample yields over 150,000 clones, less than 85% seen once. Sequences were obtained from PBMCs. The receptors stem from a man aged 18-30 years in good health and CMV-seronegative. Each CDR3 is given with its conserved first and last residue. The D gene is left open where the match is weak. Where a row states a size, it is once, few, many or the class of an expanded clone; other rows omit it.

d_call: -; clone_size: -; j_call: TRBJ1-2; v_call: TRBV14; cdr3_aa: CASSHMEGYTF; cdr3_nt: TGTGCCAGCAGCCATATGGAGGGCTACACCTTC
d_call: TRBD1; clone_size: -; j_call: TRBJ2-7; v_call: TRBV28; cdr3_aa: CASSVIQGAPNEQYF; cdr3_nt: TGTGCCAGCAGTGTAATACAGGGGGCGCCGAACGAGCAGTACTTC
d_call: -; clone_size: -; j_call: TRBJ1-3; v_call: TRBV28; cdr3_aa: CASSFSSGGNTIYF; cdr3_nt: TGTGCCAGCAGTTTTAGTTCCGGGGGAAACACCATATATTTT
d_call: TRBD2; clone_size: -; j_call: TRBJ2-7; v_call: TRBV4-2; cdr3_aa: CASSQIPGLAGVFDEQYF; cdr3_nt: TGTGCCAGCAGCCAAATACCGGGACTAGCGGGAGTTTTCGACGAGCAGTACTTC
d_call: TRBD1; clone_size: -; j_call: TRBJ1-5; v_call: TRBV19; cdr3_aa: CASSVRQGRTHQPQHF; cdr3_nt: TGTGCCAGTAGTGTCCGACAGGGAAGAACTCATCAGCCCCAGCATTTT
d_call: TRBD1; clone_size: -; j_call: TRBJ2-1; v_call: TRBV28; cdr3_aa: CASSSGRGMDEQFF; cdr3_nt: TGTGCCAGCAGCTCGGGCAGGGGGATGGATGAGCAGTTCTTC
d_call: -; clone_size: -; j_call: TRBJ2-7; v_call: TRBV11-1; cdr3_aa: CASSDTDPQYF; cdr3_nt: TGTGCCAGCAGTGACACGGATCCGCAGTACTTC
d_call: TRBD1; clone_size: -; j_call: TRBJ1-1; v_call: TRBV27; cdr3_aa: CASSNRGGNTEAFF; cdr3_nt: TGTGCCAGCAGCAACAGGGGAGGGAACACTGAAGCTTTCTTT
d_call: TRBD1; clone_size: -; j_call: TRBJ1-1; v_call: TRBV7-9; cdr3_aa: CASSHNTGGGRTEAFF; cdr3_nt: TGTGCCAGCAGTCATAATACAGGGGGCGGGCGCACTGAAGCTTTCTTT
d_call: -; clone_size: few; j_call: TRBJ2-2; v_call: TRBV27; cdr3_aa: CASSLQRGLNTGELFF; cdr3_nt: TGTGCCAGCAGTCTCCAACGGGGGTTGAACACCGGGGAGCTGTTTTTT
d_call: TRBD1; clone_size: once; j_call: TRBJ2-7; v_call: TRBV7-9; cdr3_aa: CASRLQGARGEQYF; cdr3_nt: TGTGCCAGCAGGTTACAGGGGGCGCGAGGGGAGCAGTACTTC
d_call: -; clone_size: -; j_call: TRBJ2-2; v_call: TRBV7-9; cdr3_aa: CSSPSPPGELFF; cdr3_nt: TGTTCCAGCCCCTCTCCTCCCGGGGAGCTGTTTTTT
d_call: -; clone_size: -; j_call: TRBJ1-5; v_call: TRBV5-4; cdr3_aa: CASSFNSNQPQHF; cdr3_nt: TGTGCCAGCAGCTTCAATAGCAATCAGCCCCAGCATTTT
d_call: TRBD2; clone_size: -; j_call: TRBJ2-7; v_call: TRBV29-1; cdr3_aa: CSVLSGGPGNEQYF; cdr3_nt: TGCAGCGTTTTATCGGGGGGGCCTGGTAACGAGCAGTACTTC
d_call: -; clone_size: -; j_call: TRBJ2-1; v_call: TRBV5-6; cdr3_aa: CASSFRAVGSDEQFF; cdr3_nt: TGTGCCAGCAGCTTCAGGGCGGTTGGGTCCGATGAGCAGTTCTTC
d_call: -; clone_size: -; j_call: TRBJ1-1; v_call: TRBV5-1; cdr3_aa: CASSLAGPGNTEAFF; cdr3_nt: TGCGCCAGCAGCTTGGCTGGGCCCGGGAACACTGAAGCTTTCTTT
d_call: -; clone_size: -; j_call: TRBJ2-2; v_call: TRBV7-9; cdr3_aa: CASSLARGIGELFF; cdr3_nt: TGTGCCAGCAGCTTAGCCAGGGGAATCGGGGAGCTGTTTTTT
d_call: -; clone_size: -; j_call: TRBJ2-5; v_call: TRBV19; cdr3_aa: CASSMFLQETQYF; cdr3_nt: TGTGCCAGTAGTATGTTTCTACAAGAGACCCAGTACTTC
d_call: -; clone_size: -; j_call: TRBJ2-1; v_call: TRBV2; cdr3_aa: CASSELAIYNEQFF; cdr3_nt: TGTGCCAGCAGTGAATTGGCAATCTACAATGAGCAGTTCTTC
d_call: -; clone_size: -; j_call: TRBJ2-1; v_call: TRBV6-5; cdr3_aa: CASSRGVGSQFF; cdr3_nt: TGTGCCAGCAGCAGGGGGGTCGGATCACAGTTCTTC
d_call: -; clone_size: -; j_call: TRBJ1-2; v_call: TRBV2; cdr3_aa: CASSGVEGYGYTF; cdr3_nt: TGTGCCAGCAGCGGAGTGGAGGGGTATGGCTACACCTTC
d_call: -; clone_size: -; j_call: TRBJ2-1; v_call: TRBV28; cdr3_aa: CASSEDMTYPNNEQFF; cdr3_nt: TGTGCCAGCAGTGAGGACATGACCTACCCAAACAATGAGCAGTTCTTC
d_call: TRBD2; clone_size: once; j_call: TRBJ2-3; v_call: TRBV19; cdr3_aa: CASTLGAGGTDTQYF; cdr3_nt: TGTGCCAGTACCCTTGGAGCGGGGGGCACAGATACGCAGTATTTT
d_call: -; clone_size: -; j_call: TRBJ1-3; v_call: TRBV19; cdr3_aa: CASSTPTHSGNTIYF; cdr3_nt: TGTGCCAGTAGTACCCCGACACATTCTGGAAACACCATATATTTT
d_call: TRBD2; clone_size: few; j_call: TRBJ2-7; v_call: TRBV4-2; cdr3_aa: CASSQDPGSGRTDYEQYF; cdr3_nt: TGTGCCAGCAGCCAAGACCCGGGTAGCGGGAGGACGGATTACGAGCAGTACTTC